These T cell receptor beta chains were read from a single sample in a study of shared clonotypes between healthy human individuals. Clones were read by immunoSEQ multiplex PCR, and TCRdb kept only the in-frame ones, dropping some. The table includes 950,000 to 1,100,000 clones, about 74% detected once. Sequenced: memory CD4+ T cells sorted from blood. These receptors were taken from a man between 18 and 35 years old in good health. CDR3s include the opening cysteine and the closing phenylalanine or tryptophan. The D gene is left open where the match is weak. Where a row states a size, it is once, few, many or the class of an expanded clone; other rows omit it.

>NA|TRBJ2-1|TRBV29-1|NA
CSATDWDEQFF
TGCAGCGCGACAGACTGGGATGAGCAGTTCTTC
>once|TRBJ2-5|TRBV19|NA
CASSISRAETQYF
TGTGCCAGTAGTATAAGTAGGGCGGAGACCCAGTACTTC
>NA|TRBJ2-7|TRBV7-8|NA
CASSLPADPSSYEQYF
TGTGCCAGCAGCTTACCAGCGGACCCGAGCTCCTACGAGCAGTACTTC
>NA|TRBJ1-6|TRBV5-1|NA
CASSRQGVDSPLHF
TGCGCCAGCAGCCGCCAGGGCGTGGATTCACCCCTCCACTTT
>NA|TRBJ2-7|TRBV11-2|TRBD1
CASSQVLGQGAYF
TGTGCCAGCAGTCAAGTCTTGGGACAGGGGGCCTACTTC
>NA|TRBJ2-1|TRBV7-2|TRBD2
CASSLRTSVANEQFF
TGTGCCAGCAGCTTACGGACTAGCGTTGCCAATGAGCAGTTCTTC
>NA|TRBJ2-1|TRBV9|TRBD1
CASSPRQGGTGGNEQFF
TGTGCCAGCAGCCCAAGGCAAGGAGGGACAGGGGGAAATGAGCAGTTCTTC
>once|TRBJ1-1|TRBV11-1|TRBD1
CASSFNPDRGRTEAFF
TGTGCCAGCAGCTTTAACCCCGACAGGGGGCGAACTGAAGCTTTCTTT
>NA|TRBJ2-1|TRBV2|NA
CASSVDGSNEQFF
TGTGCCAGCAGTGTAGACGGGAGCAATGAGCAGTTCTTC
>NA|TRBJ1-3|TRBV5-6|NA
CASSLIGSTGNTIYF
TGTGCCAGCAGCTTGATAGGCTCAACTGGAAACACCATATATTTT
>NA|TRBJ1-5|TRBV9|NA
CASSVEDRPYSNQPQHF
TGTGCCAGCAGCGTCGAAGACAGACCTTATAGCAATCAGCCCCAGCATTTT
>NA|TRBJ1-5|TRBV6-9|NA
CASSNTLNHGNQPQHF
TGTGCCAGCAGCAACACTTTAAATCATGGCAATCAGCCCCAGCATTTT
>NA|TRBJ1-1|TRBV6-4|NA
CASRQDMNTEAFF
TGTGCCAGTAGACAGGACATGAACACTGAAGCTTTCTTT
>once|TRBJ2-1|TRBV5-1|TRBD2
CASSFGLAGAFYNEQFF
TGCGCCAGCAGCTTCGGACTAGCGGGGGCCTTTTACAATGAGCAGTTCTTC
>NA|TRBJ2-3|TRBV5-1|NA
CASEGTDTQYF
TGCGCCAGCGAAGGCACAGATACGCAGTATTTT
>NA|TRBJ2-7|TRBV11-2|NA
CASSFAPVYEQYF
TGTGCCAGCAGCTTTGCCCCAGTCTACGAGCAGTACTTC
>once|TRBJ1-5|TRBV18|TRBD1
CASSPGTGVRDNQPQHF
TGTGCCAGCTCACCCGGGACAGGGGTTAGAGACAATCAGCCCCAGCATTTT
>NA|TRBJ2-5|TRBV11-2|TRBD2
CASSFTDSPSGREAQYF
TGTGCCAGCAGCTTTACCGACAGCCCTAGCGGAAGAGAGGCCCAGTACTTC
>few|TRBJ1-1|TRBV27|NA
CASLRGADTEAFF
TGTGCCAGCCTCCGGGGAGCGGACACTGAAGCTTTCTTT
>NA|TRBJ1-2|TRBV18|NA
CASSPDGTAINYGYTF
TGTGCCAGCTCACCAGACGGCACAGCCATTAACTATGGCTACACCTTC
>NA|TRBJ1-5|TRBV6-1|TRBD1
CASLGQNRNQPQHF
TGTGCCAGTTTGGGACAGAACAGAAATCAGCCCCAGCATTTT
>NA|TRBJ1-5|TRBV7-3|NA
CASSSRVQGSNQPQHF
TGTGCCAGCAGCTCTAGGGTGCAGGGTAGCAATCAGCCCCAGCATTTT
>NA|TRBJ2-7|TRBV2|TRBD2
CASRVGLAASYEQYF
TGTGCCAGCAGGGTAGGACTAGCGGCTTCTTACGAGCAGTACTTC
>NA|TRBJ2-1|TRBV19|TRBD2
CASRSGGNLNEQFF
TGTGCCAGTAGGTCCGGGGGGAACCTGAATGAGCAGTTCTTC
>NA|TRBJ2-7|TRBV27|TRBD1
CASSLSTGTAPYEQYF
TGTGCCAGCAGTTTATCGACAGGGACAGCTCCCTACGAGCAGTACTTC
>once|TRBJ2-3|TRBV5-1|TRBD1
CASSQQGTDTQYF
TGTGCCAGCAGCCAACAGGGGACAGATACGCAGTATTTT
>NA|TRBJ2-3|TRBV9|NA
CASSPWPDTDTQYF
TGTGCCAGCAGCCCTTGGCCGGATACGGATACGCAGTATTTT
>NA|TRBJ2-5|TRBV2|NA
CASRSTETQYF
TGTGCCAGCAGAAGCACGGAGACCCAGTACTTC
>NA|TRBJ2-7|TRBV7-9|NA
CASSLGGQPTIEQYF
TGTGCCAGCAGCTTAGGGGGACAACCTACGATTGAGCAGTACTTC
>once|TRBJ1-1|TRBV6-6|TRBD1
CASRPGGWNTEAFF
TGTGCCAGCAGGCCAGGGGGGTGGAACACTGAAGCTTTCTTT
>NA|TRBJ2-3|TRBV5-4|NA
CASSYVGGRQTDTQYF
TGTGCCAGCAGCTACGTGGGGGGGCGTCAAACAGATACGCAGTATTTT
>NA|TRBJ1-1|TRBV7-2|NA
CASSQDGAQATEAFF
TGTGCCAGCAGCCAGGATGGGGCCCAGGCCACTGAAGCTTTCTTT
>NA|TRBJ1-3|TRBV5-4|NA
CASSTPDRQAGNTIYF
TGTGCCAGCAGCACCCCCGACAGGCAGGCTGGAAACACCATATATTTT